This T cell receptor (beta chain) was retrieved from a study of cytomegalovirus exposure and HLA in healthy donors. Findings of the study overall: The authors confirmed in vitro that a few CMV-associated chains were specific for CMV antigens.

Remarks on this clone: As yet, its antigen is unknown.

Germline V gives CDR1 SQVTM, CDR2 ANQGSEA. The CDR3 consists of 14 residues. The V end was cut by 3 bases, the J end by 5 bases, with 14 bases between. Here immunoSEQ multiplex PCR was the method, and the copy in TCRdb shows in-frame clones only, minus some. The sample carries about 160,000 clones, just under 90% recorded once. Sequencing used PBMCs. The chain combines TRBV29-1 with TRBJ2-1; D is possibly TRBD2 (6 bases). This clonotype was sampled from a woman under 30 in good health and CMV-seropositive. For the CDR3, the DNA is TGCAGCGTTGACGTAAGGGGAGGAGACAATGAGCAGTTCTTC. Its translation: CSVDVRGGDNEQFF.